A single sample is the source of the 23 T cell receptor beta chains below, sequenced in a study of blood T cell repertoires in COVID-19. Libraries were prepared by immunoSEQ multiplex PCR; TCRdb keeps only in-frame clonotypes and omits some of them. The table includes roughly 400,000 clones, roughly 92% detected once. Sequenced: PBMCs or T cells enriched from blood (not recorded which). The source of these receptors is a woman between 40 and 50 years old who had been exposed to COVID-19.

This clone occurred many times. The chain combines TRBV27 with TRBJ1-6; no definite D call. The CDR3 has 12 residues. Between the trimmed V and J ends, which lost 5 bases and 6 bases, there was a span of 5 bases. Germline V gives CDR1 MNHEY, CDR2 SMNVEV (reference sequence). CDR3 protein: CASSPINSPLHF. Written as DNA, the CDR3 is TGTGCCAGCAGTCCCATTAATTCACCCCTCCACTTT.

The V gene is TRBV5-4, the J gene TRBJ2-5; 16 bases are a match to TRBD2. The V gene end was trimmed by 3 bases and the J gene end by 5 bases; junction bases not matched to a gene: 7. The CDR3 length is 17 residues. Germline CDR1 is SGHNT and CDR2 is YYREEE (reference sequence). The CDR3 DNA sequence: TGTGCCAGCAGCTCGGGACTAGCGGGGGGGATAGGGGAGACCCAGTACTTC. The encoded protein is CASSSGLAGGIGETQYF.

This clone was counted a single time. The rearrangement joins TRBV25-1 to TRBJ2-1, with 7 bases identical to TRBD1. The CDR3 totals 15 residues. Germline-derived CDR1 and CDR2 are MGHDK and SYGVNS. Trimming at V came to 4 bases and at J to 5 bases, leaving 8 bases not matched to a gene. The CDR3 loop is CASSAWTGQDNEQFF. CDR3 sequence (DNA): TGTGCCAGCAGTGCCTGGACAGGCCAAGACAATGAGCAGTTCTTC.

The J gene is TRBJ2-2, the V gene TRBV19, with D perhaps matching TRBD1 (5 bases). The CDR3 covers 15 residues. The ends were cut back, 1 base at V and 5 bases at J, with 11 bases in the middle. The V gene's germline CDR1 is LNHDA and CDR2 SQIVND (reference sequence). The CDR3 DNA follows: TGTGCCAGTAGTATAGGACAGACCAATACCGGGGAGCTGTTTTTT. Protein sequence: CASSIGQTNTGELFF.

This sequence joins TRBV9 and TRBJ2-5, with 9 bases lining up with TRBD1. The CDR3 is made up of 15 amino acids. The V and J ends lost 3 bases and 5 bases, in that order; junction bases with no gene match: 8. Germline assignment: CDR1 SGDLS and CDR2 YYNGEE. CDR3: CASSGGQGIFETQYF. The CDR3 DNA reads TGTGCCAGCAGCGGGGGACAGGGCATTTTTGAGACCCAGTACTTC.

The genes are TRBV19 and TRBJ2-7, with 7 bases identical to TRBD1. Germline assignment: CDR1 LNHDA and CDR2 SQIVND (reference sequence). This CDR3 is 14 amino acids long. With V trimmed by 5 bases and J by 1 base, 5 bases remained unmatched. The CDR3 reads CASSAMGQSYEQYF. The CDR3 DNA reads TGTGCCAGTAGTGCGATGGGACAGTCCTACGAGCAGTACTTC.

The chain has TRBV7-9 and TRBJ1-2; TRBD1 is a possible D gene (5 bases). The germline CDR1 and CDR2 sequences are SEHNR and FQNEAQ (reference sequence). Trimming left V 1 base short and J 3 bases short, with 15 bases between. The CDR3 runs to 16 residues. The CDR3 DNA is TGTGCCAGCAGCTTAGAGGAAGCCGGGGGAGACTATGGCTACACCTTC. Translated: CASSLEEAGGDYGYTF. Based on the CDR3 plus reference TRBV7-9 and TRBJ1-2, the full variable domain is DTGVSQNPRHKITKRGQNVTFRCDPISEHNRLYWYRQTLGQGPEFLTYFQNEAQLEKSRLLSDRFSAERPKGSFSTLEIQRTEQGDSAMYLCASSLEEAGGDYGYTFGSGTRLTVV.

CDR3 region: CASSLIRGTEAFF. In nucleotides, the CDR3 is TGTGCCAGCAGTCTCATCAGGGGCACTGAAGCTTTCTTT. The chain uses TRBV6-4 and TRBJ1-1; possibly TRBD1 for D (6 bases). The germline gives CDR1 MRHNA, CDR2 SNTAGT. CDR3 length equals 13 residues. Trimming pared 5 bases from V and 4 bases from J, leaving 11 bases between.

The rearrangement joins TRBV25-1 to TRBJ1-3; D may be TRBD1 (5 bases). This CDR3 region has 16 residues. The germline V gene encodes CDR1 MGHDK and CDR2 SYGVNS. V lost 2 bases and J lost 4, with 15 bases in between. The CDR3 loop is CASSEVGGLGGNTIYF. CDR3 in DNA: TGTGCCAGCAGTGAAGTGGGGGGTCTGGGCGGAAACACCATATATTTT.

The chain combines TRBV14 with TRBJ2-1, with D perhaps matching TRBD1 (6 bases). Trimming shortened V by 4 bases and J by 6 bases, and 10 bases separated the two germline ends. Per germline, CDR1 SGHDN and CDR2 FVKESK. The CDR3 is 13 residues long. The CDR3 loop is CASSLNRVNEQFF. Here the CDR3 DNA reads TGTGCCAGCAGCCTAAACAGGGTCAATGAGCAGTTCTTC.

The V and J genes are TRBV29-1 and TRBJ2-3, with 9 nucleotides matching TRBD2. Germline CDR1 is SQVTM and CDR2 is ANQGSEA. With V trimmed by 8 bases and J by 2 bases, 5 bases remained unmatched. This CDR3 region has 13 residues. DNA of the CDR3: TGCAGCCTTTGGACTAGCGTCACAGATACGCAGTATTTT. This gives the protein CSLWTSVTDTQYF.

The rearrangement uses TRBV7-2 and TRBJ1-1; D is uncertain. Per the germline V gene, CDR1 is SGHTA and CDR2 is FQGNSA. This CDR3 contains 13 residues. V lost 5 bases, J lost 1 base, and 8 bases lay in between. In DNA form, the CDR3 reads TGTGCCAGCAGCACGGACTGGAACACTGAAGCTTTCTTT. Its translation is CASSTDWNTEAFF.

As DNA, the CDR3 is TGTGCCAGCAGCTTCGAGGGGGCGCGTGAAAAACTGTTTTTT. Translation gives CASSFEGAREKLFF. The rearrangement joins TRBV7-9 to TRBJ1-4, with 7 nucleotides matching TRBD1. V trimming: 3 bases; J trimming: 7 bases; junction bases outside the gene matches: 5. The germline gives CDR1 SEHNR, CDR2 FQNEAQ (reference sequence). CDR3 length: 14 amino acids.

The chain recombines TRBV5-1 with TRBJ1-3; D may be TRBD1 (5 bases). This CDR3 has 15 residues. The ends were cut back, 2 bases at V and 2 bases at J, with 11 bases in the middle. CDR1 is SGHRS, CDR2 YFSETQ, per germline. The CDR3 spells CASSFGGIAGNTIYF. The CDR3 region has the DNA TGCGCCAGCAGCTTCGGGGGGATCGCTGGAAACACCATATATTTT.

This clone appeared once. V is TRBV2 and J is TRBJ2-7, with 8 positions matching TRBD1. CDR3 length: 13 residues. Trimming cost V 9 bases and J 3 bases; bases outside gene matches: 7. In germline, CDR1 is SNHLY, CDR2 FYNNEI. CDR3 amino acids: CARAGTGNYEQYF. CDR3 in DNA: TGTGCCAGAGCCGGGACAGGTAACTACGAGCAGTACTTC. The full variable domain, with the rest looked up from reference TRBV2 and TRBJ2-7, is EPEVTQTPSHQVTQMGQEVILRCVPISNHLYFYWYRQILGQKVEFLVSFYNNEISEKSEIFDDQFSVERPDGSNFTLKIRSTKLEDSAMYFCARAGTGNYEQYFGPGTRLTVT.

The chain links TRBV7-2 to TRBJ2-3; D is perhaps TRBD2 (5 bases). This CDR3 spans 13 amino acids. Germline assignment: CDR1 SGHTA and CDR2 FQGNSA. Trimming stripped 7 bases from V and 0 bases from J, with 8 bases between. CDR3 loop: CASNERSTDTQYF. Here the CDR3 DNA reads TGTGCCAGCAATGAGCGGAGCACAGATACGCAGTATTTT.

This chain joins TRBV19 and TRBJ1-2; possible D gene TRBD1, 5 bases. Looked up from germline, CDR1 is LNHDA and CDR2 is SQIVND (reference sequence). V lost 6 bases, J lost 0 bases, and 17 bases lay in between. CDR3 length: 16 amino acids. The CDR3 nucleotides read TGTGCCAGTAGGGGGGGGTTACCCTACCCTAACTATGGCTACACCTTC. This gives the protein CASRGGLPYPNYGYTF. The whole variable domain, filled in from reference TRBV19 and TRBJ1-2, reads DGGITQSPKYLFRKEGQNVTLSCEQNLNHDAMYWYRQDPGQGLRLIYYSQIVNDFQKGDIAEGYSVSREKKESFPLTVTSAQKNPTAFYLCASRGGLPYPNYGYTFGSGTRLTVV.

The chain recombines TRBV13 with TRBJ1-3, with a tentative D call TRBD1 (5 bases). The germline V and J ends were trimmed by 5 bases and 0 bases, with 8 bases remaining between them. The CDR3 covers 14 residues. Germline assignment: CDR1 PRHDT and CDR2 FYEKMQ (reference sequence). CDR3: CASSRQFSGNTIYF. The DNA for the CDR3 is TGTGCCAGCAGCCGACAGTTCTCTGGAAACACCATATATTTT. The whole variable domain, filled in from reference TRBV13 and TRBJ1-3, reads AAGVIQSPRHLIKEKRETATLKCYPIPRHDTVYWYQQGPGQDPQFLISFYEKMQSDKGSIPDRFSAQQFSDYHSELNMSSLELGDSALYFCASSRQFSGNTIYFGEGSWLTVV.

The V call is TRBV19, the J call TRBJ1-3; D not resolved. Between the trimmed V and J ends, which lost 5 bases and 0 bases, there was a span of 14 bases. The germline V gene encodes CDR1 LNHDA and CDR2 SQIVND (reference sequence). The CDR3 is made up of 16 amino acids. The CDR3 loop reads CASSPEPRYSGNTIYF. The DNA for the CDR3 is TGTGCCAGTAGTCCTGAGCCCCGATACTCTGGAAACACCATATATTTT.

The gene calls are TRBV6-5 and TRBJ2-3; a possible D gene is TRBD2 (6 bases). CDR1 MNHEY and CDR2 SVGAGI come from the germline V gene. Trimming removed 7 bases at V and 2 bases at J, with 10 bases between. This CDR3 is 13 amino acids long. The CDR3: CASTRTTTDTQYF. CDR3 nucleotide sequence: TGTGCCAGCACGAGGACTACCACAGATACGCAGTATTTT.

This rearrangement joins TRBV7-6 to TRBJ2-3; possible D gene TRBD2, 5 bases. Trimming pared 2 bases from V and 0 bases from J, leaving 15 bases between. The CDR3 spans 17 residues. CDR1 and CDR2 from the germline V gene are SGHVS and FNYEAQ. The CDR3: CASSLYSGLTSTDTQYF. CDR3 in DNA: TGTGCCAGCAGCTTATACAGCGGACTTACTAGCACAGATACGCAGTATTTT.

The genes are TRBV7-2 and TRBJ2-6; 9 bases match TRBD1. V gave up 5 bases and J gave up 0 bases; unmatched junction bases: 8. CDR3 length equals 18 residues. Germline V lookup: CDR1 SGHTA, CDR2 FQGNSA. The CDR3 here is CASSPRQGGVSGANVLTF. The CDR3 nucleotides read TGTGCCAGCAGCCCCAGACAGGGGGGTGTCTCTGGGGCCAACGTCCTGACTTTC.

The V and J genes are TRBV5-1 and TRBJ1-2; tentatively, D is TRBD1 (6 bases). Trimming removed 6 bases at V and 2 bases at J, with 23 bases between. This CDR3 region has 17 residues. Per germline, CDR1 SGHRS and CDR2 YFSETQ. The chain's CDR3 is CASKLGQDRLSNYGYTF. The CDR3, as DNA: TGCGCCAGCAAGTTGGGCCAGGACAGACTCTCAAACTATGGCTACACCTTC.